This T cell receptor (beta chain) is from a study of OX40 agonist ivuxolimab in advanced cancers. In the study overall: Age averaged around 58 years (range about 20 to 80), and around 87% were male. Past anti-PD-1, anti-PD-L1 or anti-CTLA-4 therapy was accepted, and 40% had received some.

The study, taken as a whole, reports: CD4+ and CD8+ blood T cells expanded clonally by week 6 at 0.1 to 3.0 mg/kg.

Peripheral blood came from all dose cohorts at three timepoints. TCRdb's table, derived via immunoSEQ multiplex PCR, lists solely in-frame clones and lacks some. The table lists 65,000 to 95,000 clones, under 85% of them singletons. The CDR3 runs to 15 residues. Germline V lookup: CDR1 LNHDA, CDR2 SQIVND (reference sequence). V was pared by 5 bases and J by 0 bases, with 6 bases of the junction left unmatched. This clone was detected only once. What it binds is unknown. The gene calls are TRBV19 and TRBJ1-1; 7 nucleotides match TRBD1. This sequence originates from an adult with an advanced solid tumor such as melanoma, head and neck, liver or kidney cancer. Sequenced material: CD4+ or CD8+ T cells sorted from blood, taken in a trial of the OX40 agonist ivuxolimab. As DNA, the CDR3 is TGTGCCAGTAGTCCGGGGGGACAGTTGAACACTGAAGCTTTCTTT. This encodes CASSPGGQLNTEAFF.